This TCR beta chain was sequenced during a study of T-cell memory formation after mild COVID-19. TCRdb passed the 5' RACE reads through MiXCR, listing each CDR3 protein once. This table holds around 120,000 distinct CDR3 sequences, roughly 15% found once. Trimming removed 0 bases at V and 4 bases at J, with 7 bases between. This CDR3 has 14 residues. The chain links TRBV12-3 or TRBV12-4 to TRBJ1-5; no reliable D call. The sequence was obtained from an adult woman who had mild COVID-19 (a few samples of this study predate the infection). Cell type and time point are not known. The sample comprised PBMCs or a T cell subset sorted from them (not recorded which). The CDR3 DNA reads as TGTGCCAGCAGTTTAGCCCCTTCTAATCAGCCCCAGCATTTT. Its translation is CASSLAPSNQPQHF.